This T cell receptor (beta chain) was documented in a study of blood T cell repertoires in COVID-19. For the study at large: The United States, Italy and Spain supplied acute and convalescent COVID-19 samples.

Original handling: Reference gene primer amplification in the assay estimated nucleated cell counts. TCRdb's table, derived via immunoSEQ multiplex PCR, lists solely in-frame clones and lacks some. V, J and clone size are taken as reported in that table, and D and trimming were inferred from the DNA itself. The sample includes 90,000 or so clones, about 83% of them seen just once. The sequenced sample was peripheral blood. The sequence came from a human donor in a cohort sampled during active COVID-19.

The CDR3 sequence: CSASTGLAGEGAYNEQFF. The CDR3 DNA reads as TGCAGTGCTAGTACCGGACTAGCGGGAGAGGGTGCCTACAATGAGCAGTTCTTC. The rearrangement joins TRBV20-1 to TRBJ2-1, with 13 bases lining up with TRBD2. V trimming: 3 bases; J trimming: 2 bases; junction bases outside the gene matches: 10. CDR1 is DFQATT and CDR2 is SNEGSKA in the germline V gene (reference sequence). The CDR3 extends over 18 amino acids.